Below, 9 T cell receptor beta chains from the same sample are listed, as sequenced in a study of cytomegalovirus exposure and HLA in healthy donors. PCR used 60 Vbeta primers and 13 Jbeta primers. Produced via immunoSEQ multiplex PCR; TCRdb's table is partial and in-frame only. The sample holds approximately 150,000 clones; around three quarters are singletons and the top ten take roughly 6.2%. Specimen: PBMCs. The receptors stem from a woman aged 35 to 49 in good health and CMV-seropositive.

J is TRBJ2-1 and V is TRBV4-2, with a weak D call TRBD2 (6 bases). This CDR3 has 16 amino acids. CDR1 and CDR2 from the germline V gene are LGHNA and YNFKEQ. Between the trimmed V and J ends, which lost 1 base and 7 bases, there was a span of 17 bases. The CDR3 DNA follows: TGTGCCAGCAGCCAAGTTCGCGGCGGGATAGAAAATGAGCAGTTCTTC. Residues: CASSQVRGGIENEQFF.

The V gene is TRBV7-8, the J gene TRBJ2-3, with 10 positions matching TRBD2. Germline loops: CDR1 SGHVS, CDR2 FQNEAQ. V dropped 3 bases and J dropped 6; count of bases not matched to a gene: 9. CDR3 length: 16 amino acids. This chain's CDR3 is CASSFGSGRERDTQYF. The CDR3 nucleotides read TGTGCCAGCAGCTTCGGCAGCGGGAGGGAACGGGATACGCAGTATTTT.

This chain connects TRBV11-2 to TRBJ2-5, with a tentative D call TRBD2 (6 bases). Germline V gene data show CDR1 as SGHAT and CDR2 as FQNNGV. The CDR3 has 14 amino acids. The V and J ends lost 7 bases and 6 bases respectively, with 18 bases between them. The CDR3 here is CASNPEPGRKTQYF. CDR3 bases: TGTGCCAGCAATCCAGAACCCGGGAGAAAGACCCAGTACTTC.

This rearrangement joins TRBV4-2 to TRBJ1-2; 9 bases map to TRBD1. V lost 1 base to trimming and J lost 2 bases; unmatched junction nucleotides: 2. CDR1 is LGHNA, CDR2 YNFKEQ, per germline. The CDR3 contains 15 residues. CDR3 sequence: CASSQGQGENYGYTF. CDR3 nucleotide sequence: TGTGCCAGCAGCCAAGGACAGGGGGAAAACTATGGCTACACCTTC.

This clone was seen only a few times. The gene calls are TRBV15 and TRBJ2-3, with D possibly matching TRBD2 (5 bases). Germline CDR1 reads LNHNV; CDR2 reads YYDKDF (reference sequence). CDR3 size: 17 residues. Trimming cost V 0 bases and J 1 base, with 14 bases left between them. The CDR3 here is CATSRDRASFRTDTQYF. The CDR3, as DNA: TGTGCCACCAGCAGAGATAGGGCTAGCTTCCGCACAGATACGCAGTATTTT.

This chain uses TRBV18 with TRBJ1-3; D is perhaps TRBD1 (5 bases). Germline CDR1 KGHSH, CDR2 LQKENI. Trimming took 6 bases from V and 2 from J, leaving 14 bases between them. This CDR3 is built from 15 residues. The CDR3 sequence: CASSPEGNAGNTIYF. DNA of the CDR3: TGTGCCAGCTCCCCGGAGGGGAACGCTGGAAACACCATATATTTT.

This clone came up once. The V call is TRBV6-6, the J call TRBJ1-1; no definite D call. V was trimmed by 0 bases and J by 5 bases, leaving 10 bases between them. The germline V gene has CDR1 MNHNY and CDR2 SVGAGI (reference sequence). CDR3 size: 14 residues. The CDR3 DNA reads as TGTGCCAGCAGTTACTCGGGAGGAATAACTGAAGCTTTCTTT. Protein: CASSYSGGITEAFF.

V usage is TRBV5-1 and J usage is TRBJ1-4; 7 bases map to TRBD1. CDR1 SGHRS and CDR2 YFSETQ come from the germline V gene. The ends lost 5 bases at V and 5 bases at J; junction bases unmatched: 6. There are 14 residues in the CDR3. CDR3 coding DNA: TGCGCCAGCAGTTTGAGGGGACAGAATGAAAAACTGTTTTTT. Its protein is CASSLRGQNEKLFF.

The chain carries TRBV5-1 and TRBJ1-2; unclear D gene. Germline values: CDR1 SGHRS, CDR2 YFSETQ. Trimming removed 0 bases at V and 5 bases at J, with 5 bases between. There are 12 residues in the CDR3. The CDR3 is CASSLGTYGYTF. The CDR3 region has the DNA TGCGCCAGCAGCTTGGGCACATATGGCTACACCTTC.